At least ten counts were recorded for the clone carrying this TCR beta chain. The antigen remains undetermined. The data stem from a study of early T cells in non-severe SARS-CoV-2 infection. At the level of the study: It was bulk RNA from unsorted whole blood that was sequenced, and the chains were unpaired. Overall study results and limits: In VDJdb matching, anti-spike CD8 responses were favored while private and CD4 specificities went missing.

Trimming removed 0 bases at V and 4 bases at J, with 7 bases between. The CDR3 contains 13 residues. Looked up from germline, CDR1 is SGHKS and CDR2 is YYEKEE (reference sequence). Each cDNA molecule carried a unique molecular identifier. Via MiXCR, TCRdb re-called the 5' RACE reads, giving one row per CDR3 protein. The sample records under 90,000 distinct CDR3 sequences, around 15% being singletons. Sequencing was performed on whole blood. The sequence derives from an adult who was a healthcare worker with PCR-confirmed SARS-CoV-2 infection or an uninfected control (not recorded which). The rearrangement joins TRBV5-5 to TRBJ1-2; TRBD1 might be the D (6 bases). DNA of the CDR3: TGTGCCAGCAGCTTGGCACAGGGCTATGGCTACACCTTC. Encoded protein: CASSLAQGYGYTF.